The clone carrying this TCR beta chain was counted ten times or more. This entry belongs to a study of T cells in Graves' hyperthyroidism and ophthalmopathy. Any patient presenting with uncontrolled infection, other autoimmune disease, pregnancy or lactation was left out. Thyroid ultrasound, orbital computed tomography, clinical symptoms, and serum thyroxine and TRAb underpinned diagnoses. The PBMCs studied were ones that came from about 9.9 ml fresh peripheral blood. The CDR3 extends over 13 amino acids. V dropped 0 bases and J dropped 4 bases, with 4 bases sitting between them. TCR beta CDR3 region amplification was performed from RNA transcripts. First-round RT-PCR of the TCR CDR3 relied on the HTBI primer set. TCRdb fed the multiplex PCR reads into MiXCR, producing one record per CDR3 protein. The sample has around 580,000 distinct CDR3 sequences; 16% are singletons.

Sequenced: blood. V gene TRBV12-3 or TRBV12-4 combines with J gene TRBJ1-5; D not resolved. The clonotype originates from a woman between 18 and 30 years old with Graves' hyperthyroidism. CDR3 in DNA: TGTGCCAGCAGTTTAGCGGAGAATCAGCCCCAGCATTTT. Protein: CASSLAENQPQHF.